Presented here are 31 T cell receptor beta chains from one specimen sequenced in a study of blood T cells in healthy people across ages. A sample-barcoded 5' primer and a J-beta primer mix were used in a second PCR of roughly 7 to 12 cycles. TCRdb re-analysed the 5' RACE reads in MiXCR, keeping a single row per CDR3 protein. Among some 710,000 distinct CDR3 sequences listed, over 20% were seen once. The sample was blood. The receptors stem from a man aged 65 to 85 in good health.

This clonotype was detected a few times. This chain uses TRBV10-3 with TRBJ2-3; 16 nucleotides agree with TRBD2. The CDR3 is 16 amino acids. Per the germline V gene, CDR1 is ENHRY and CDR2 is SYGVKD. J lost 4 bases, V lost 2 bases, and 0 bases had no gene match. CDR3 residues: CAISEGTSGGADTQYF. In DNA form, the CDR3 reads TGTGCCATCAGTGAGGGGACTAGCGGGGGGGCAGATACGCAGTATTTT.

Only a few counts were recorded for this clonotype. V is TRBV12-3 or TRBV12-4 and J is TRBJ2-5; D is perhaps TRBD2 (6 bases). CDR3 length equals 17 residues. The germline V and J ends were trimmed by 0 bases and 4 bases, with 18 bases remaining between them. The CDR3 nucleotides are TGTGCCAGCAGTTTAGCCTCTTATTGGGCGCGGGGAGAGACCCAGTACTTC. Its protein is CASSLASYWARGETQYF.

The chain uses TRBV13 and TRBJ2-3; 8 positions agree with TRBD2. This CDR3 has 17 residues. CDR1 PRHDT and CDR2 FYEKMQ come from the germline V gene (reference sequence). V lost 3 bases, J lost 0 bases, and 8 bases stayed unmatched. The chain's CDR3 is CASSLFLAGASTDTQYF. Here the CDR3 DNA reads TGTGCCAGCAGCTTGTTCCTAGCGGGCGCTAGCACAGATACGCAGTATTTT. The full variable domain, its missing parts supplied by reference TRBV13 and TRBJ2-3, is AAGVIQSPRHLIKEKRETATLKCYPIPRHDTVYWYQQGPGQDPQFLISFYEKMQSDKGSIPDRFSAQQFSDYHSELNMSSLELGDSALYFCASSLFLAGASTDTQYFGPGTRLTVL.

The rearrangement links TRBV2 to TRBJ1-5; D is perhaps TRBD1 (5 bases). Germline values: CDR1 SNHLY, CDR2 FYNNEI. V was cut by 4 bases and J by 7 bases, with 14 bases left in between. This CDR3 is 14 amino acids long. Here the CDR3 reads CASSVWDSRQPQHF. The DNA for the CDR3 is TGTGCCAGCAGTGTCTGGGACTCACGGCAGCCCCAGCATTTT.

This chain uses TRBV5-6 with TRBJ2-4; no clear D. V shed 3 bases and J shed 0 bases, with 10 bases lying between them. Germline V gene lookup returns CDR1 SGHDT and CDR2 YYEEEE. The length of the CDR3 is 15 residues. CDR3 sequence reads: CASSSQGLAKNIQYF. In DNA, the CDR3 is TGTGCCAGCAGCTCCCAAGGGCTAGCCAAAAACATTCAGTACTTC.

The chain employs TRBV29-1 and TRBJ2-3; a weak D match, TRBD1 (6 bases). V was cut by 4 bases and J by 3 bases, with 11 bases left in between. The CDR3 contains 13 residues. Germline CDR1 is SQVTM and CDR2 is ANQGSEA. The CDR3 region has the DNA TGCAGCGTTGCTTTGAGGGGGACAGATACGCAGTATTTT. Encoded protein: CSVALRGTDTQYF.

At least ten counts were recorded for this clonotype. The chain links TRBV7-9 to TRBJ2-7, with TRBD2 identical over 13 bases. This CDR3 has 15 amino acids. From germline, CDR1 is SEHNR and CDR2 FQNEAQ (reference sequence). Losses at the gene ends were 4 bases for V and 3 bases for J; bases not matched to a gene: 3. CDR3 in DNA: TGTGCCAGCAGCTCGACTAGCGGGGGGCTCTACGAGCAGTACTTC. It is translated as CASSSTSGGLYEQYF.

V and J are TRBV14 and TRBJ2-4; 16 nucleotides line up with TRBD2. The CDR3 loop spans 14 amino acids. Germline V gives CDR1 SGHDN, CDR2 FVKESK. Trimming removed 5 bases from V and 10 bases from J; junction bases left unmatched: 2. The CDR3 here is CASSAGLAGGIQYF. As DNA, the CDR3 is TGTGCCAGCAGCGCGGGACTAGCGGGAGGGATTCAGTACTTC.

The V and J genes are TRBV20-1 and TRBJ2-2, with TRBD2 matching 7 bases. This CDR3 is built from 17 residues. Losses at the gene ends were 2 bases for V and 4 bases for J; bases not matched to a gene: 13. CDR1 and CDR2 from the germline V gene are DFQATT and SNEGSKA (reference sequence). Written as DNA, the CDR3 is TGCAGTGCTAGACCCAGAGGAGCGGGGACCTTCACCGGGGAGCTGTTTTTT. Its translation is CSARPRGAGTFTGELFF.

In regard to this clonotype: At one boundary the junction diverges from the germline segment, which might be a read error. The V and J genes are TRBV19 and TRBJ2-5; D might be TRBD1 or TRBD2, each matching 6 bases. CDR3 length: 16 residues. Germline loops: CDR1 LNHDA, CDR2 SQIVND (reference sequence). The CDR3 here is CASSTISEGGGEAQYF. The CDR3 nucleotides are TGTGCCAGTAGTACCATCTCCGAGGGGGGTGGAGAGGCCCAGTACTTC. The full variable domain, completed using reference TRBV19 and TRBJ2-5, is DGGITQSPKYLFRKEGQNVTLSCEQNLNHDAMYWYRQDPGQGLRLIYYSQIVNDFQKGDIAEGYSVSREKKESFPLTVTSAQKNPTAFYLCASSTISEGGGEAQYFGPGTRLLVL.

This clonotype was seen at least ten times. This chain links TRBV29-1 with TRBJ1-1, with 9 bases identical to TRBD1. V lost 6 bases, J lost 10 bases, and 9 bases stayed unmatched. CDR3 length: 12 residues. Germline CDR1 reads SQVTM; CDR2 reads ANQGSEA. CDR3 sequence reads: CSVSGTGNPAFF. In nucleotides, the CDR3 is TGCAGCGTCTCCGGGACAGGGAACCCAGCTTTCTTT.

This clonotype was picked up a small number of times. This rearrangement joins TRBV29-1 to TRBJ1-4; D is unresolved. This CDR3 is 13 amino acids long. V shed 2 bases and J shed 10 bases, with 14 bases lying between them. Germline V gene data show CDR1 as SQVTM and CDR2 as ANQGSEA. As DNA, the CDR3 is TGCAGCGTTGAACTGGATCATGCTGGAAAACTGTTTTTT. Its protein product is CSVELDHAGKLFF.

The CDR3 loop is CASRSGGRLTEAFF. CDR3 DNA: TGTGCCAGCAGGTCCGGGGGGCGCTTAACTGAAGCTTTCTTT. V is TRBV7-9 and J is TRBJ1-1; TRBD1 might be the D (6 bases). This CDR3 has 14 amino acids. V was shortened by 6 bases and J by 5 bases, with 16 bases between the two germline ends. Germline-derived CDR1 and CDR2 are SEHNR and FQNEAQ (reference sequence). Full variable domain (remainder filled in from reference TRBV7-9 and TRBJ1-1): DTGVSQNPRHKITKRGQNVTFRCDPISEHNRLYWYRQTLGQGPEFLTYFQNEAQLEKSRLLSDRFSAERPKGSFSTLEIQRTEQGDSAMYLCASRSGGRLTEAFFGQGTRLTVV.

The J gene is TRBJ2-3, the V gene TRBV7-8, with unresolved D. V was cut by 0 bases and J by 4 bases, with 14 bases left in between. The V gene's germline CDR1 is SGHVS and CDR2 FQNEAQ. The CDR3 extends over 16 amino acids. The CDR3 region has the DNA TGTGCCAGCAGCTTAGCGTGGGCCACCAGCGCAGATACGCAGTATTTT. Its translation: CASSLAWATSADTQYF.

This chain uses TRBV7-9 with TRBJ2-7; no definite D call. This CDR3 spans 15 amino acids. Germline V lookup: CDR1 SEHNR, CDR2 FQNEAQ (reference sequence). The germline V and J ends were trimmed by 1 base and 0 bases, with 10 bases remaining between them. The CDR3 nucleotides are TGTGCCAGCAGCTTAGTAGTTTGGGGCTCCTACGAGCAGTACTTC. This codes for CASSLVVWGSYEQYF.

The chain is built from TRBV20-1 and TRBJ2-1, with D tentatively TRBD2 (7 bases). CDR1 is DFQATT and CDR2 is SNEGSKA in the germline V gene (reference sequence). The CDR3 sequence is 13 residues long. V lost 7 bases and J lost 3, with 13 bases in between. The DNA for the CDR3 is TGCAGTGAAGGGGGGGCTGGCTACAATGAGCAGTTCTTC. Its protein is CSEGGAGYNEQFF.

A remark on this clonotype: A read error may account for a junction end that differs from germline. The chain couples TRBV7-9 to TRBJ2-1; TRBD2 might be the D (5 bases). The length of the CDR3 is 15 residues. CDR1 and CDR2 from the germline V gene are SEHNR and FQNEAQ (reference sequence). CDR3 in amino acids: CASSLEGPRADEQFF. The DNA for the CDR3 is TGTGCCAGCAGTTTAGAGGGCCCAAGGGCCGATGAGCAGTTCTTC. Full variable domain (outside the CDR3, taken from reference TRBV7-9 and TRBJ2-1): DTGVSQNPRHKITKRGQNVTFRCDPISEHNRLYWYRQTLGQGPEFLTYFQNEAQLEKSRLLSDRFSAERPKGSFSTLEIQRTEQGDSAMYLCASSLEGPRADEQFFGPGTRLTVL.

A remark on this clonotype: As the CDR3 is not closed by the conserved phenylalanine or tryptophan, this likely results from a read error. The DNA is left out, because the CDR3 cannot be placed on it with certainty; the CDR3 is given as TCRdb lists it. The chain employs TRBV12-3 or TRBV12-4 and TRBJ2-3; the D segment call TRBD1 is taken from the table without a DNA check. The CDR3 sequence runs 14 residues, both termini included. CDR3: CTSSARGGADTQYS.

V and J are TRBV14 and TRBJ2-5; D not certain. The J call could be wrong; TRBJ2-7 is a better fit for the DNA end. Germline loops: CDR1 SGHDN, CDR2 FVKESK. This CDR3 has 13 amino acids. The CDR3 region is CASSRADTYEQYF. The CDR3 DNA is TGTGCCAGCAGCCGGGCAGATACCTACGAGCAGTACTTC.

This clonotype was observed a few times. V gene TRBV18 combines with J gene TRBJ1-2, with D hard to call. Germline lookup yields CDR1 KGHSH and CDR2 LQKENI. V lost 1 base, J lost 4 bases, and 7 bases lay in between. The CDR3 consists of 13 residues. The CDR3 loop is CASSPQEAYGYTF. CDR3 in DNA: TGTGCCAGCTCACCACAAGAAGCCTATGGCTACACCTTC. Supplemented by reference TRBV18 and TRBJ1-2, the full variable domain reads NAGVMQNPRHLVRRRGQEARLRCSPMKGHSHVYWYRQLPEEGLKFMVYLQKENIIDESGMPKERFSAEFPKEGPSILRIQQVVRGDSAAYFCASSPQEAYGYTFGSGTRLTVV.

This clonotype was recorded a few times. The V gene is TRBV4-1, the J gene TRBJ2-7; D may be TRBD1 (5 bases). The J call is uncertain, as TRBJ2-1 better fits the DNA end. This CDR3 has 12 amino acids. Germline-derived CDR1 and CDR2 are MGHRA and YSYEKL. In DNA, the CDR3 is TGCGCCAGCAGCCAAGGACAGAATGAGCAGTTCTTC. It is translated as CASSQGQNEQFF.

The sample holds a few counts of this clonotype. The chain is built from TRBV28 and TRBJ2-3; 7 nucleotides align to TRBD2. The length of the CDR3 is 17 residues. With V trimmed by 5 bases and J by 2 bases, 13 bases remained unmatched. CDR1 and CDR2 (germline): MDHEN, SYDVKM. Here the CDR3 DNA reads TGTGCCAGCAGTCCCCCCGGGGCTAGCGGTAACACAGATACGCAGTATTTT. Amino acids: CASSPPGASGNTDTQYF.

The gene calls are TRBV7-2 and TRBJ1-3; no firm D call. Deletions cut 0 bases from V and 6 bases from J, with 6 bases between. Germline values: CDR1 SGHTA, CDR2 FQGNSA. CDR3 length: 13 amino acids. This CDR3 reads CASSLAGENTIYF. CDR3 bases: TGTGCCAGCAGCTTAGCCGGCGAAAACACCATATATTTT.

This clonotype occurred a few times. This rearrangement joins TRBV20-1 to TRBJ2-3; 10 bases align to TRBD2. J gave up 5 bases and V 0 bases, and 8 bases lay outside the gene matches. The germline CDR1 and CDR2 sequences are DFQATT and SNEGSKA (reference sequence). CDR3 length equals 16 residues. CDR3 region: CSARDFQRGGIDTQYF. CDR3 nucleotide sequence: TGCAGTGCTAGAGATTTCCAGCGGGGGGGTATAGATACGCAGTATTTT.

The DNA for the CDR3 is TGTGCCAGCAGCCCCTTCGGGGGGGGACCCAAGAGTGCTAGCACAGATACGCAGTATTTT. This translates into CASSPFGGGPKSASTDTQYF. This chain uses TRBV13 with TRBJ2-3; 8 nucleotides match TRBD2. V trimming: 5 bases; J trimming: 0 bases; junction bases outside the gene matches: 19. Germline-derived CDR1 and CDR2 are PRHDT and FYEKMQ (reference sequence). The CDR3 contains 20 residues. Full variable domain (outside the CDR3, taken from reference TRBV13 and TRBJ2-3): AAGVIQSPRHLIKEKRETATLKCYPIPRHDTVYWYQQGPGQDPQFLISFYEKMQSDKGSIPDRFSAQQFSDYHSELNMSSLELGDSALYFCASSPFGGGPKSASTDTQYFGPGTRLTVL.

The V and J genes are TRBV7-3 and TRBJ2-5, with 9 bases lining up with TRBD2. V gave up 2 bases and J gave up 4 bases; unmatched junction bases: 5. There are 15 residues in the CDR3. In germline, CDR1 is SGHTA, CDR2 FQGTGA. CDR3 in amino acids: CASSLRGRAGETQYF. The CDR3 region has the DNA TGTGCCAGCAGCTTACGCGGGAGGGCAGGAGAGACCCAGTACTTC.

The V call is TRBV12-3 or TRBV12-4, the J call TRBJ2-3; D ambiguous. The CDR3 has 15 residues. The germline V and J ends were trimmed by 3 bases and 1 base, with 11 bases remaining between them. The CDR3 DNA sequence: TGTGCCAGCAGTTTTCGGGCGTCTGGCACAGATACGCAGTATTTT. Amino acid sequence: CASSFRASGTDTQYF.

The CDR3 here is CASSLDGQERTNEKLFF. The CDR3 DNA follows: TGTGCCAGCAGCTTGGATGGACAGGAGCGGACTAATGAAAAACTGTTTTTT. The chain employs TRBV5-6 and TRBJ1-4; 7 bases align to TRBD1. The CDR3 sequence is 17 residues long. Germline CDR1 reads SGHDT; CDR2 reads YYEEEE. V lost 0 bases, J lost 2 bases, and 7 bases stayed unmatched.

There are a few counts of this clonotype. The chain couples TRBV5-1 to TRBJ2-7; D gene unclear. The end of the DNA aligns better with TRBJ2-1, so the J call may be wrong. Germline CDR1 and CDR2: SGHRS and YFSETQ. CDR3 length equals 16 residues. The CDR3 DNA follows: TGCGCCAGCAGCTTGGAGTCATCACGCCTAGGTGGTGAGCAGTTCTTC. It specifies CASSLESSRLGGEQFF.

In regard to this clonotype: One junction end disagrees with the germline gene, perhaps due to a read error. CDR3 DNA: TGTGCCAGCAGTGTTTTTAGGCAGTTCAATTTT. Translated: CASSVFRQFNF. The chain employs TRBV6-2 or TRBV6-3 and TRBJ1-5; D is ambiguous. This CDR3 spans 11 amino acids. Germline loops: CDR1 MNHEY, CDR2 SVGEGT.

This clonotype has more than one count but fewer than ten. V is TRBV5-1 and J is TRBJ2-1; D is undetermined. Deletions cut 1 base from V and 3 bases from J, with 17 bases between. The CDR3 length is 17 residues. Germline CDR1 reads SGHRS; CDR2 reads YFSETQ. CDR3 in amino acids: CASSLTFWATFYNEQFF. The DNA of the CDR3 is TGCGCCAGCAGCTTGACCTTTTGGGCTACCTTCTACAATGAGCAGTTCTTC. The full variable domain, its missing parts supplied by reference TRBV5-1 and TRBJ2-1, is KAGVTQTPRYLIKTRGQQVTLSCSPISGHRSVSWYQQTPGQGLQFLFEYFSETQRNKGNFPGRFSGRQFSNSRSEMNVSTLELGDSALYLCASSLTFWATFYNEQFFGPGTRLTVL.